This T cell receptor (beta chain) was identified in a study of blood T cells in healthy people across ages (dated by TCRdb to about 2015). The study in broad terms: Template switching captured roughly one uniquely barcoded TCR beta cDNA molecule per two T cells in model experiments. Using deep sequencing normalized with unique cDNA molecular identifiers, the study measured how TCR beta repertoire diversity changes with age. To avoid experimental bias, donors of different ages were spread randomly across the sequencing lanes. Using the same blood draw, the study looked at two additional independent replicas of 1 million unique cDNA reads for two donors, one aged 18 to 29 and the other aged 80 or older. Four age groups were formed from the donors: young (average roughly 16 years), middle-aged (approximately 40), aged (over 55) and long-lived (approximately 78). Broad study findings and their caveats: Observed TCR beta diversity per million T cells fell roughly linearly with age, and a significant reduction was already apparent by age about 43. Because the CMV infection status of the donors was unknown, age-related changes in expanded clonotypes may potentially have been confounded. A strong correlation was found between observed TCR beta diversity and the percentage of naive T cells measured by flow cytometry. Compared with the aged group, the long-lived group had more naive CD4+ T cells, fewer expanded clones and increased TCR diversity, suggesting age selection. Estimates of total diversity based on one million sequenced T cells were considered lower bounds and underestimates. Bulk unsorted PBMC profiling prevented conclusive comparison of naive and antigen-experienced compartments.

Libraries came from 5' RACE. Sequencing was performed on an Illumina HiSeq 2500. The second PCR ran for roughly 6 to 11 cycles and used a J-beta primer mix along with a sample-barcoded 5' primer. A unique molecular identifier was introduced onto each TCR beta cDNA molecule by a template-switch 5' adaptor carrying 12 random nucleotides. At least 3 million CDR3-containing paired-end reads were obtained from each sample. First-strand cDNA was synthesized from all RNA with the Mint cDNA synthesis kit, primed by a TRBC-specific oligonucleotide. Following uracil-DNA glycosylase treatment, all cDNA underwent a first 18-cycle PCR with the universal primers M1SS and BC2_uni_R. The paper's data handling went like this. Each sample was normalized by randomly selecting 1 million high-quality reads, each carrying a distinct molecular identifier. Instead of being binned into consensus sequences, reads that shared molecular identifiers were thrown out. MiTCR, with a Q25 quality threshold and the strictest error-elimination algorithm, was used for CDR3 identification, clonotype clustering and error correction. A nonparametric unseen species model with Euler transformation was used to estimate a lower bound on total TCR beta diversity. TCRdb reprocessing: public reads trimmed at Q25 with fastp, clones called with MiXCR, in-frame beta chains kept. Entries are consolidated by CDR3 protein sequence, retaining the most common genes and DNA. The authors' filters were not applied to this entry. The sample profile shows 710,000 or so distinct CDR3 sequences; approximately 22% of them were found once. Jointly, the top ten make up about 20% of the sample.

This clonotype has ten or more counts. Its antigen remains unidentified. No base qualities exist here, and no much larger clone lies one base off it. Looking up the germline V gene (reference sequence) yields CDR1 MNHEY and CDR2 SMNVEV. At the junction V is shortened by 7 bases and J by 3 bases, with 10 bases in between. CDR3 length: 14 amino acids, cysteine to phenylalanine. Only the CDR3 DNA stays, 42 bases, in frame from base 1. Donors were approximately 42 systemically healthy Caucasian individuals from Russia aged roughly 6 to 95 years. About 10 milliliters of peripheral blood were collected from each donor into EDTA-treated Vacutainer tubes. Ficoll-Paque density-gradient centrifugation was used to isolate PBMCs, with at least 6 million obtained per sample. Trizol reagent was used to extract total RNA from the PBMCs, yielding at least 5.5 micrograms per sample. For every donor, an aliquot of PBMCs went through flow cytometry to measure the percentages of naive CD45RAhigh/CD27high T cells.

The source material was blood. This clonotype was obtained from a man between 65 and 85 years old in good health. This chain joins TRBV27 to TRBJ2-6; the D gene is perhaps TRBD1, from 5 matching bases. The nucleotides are TGTGCCAGCACAGGGTTAGGTGGGGCCAACGTCCTGACTTTC. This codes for CASTGLGGANVLTF.